A single sample is the source of the 10 T cell receptor beta chains below, sequenced in a study of T cell changes during pregnancy in multiple sclerosis. This table comes from immunoSEQ multiplex PCR, and its TCRdb copy is limited to in-frame clones, with some not included. The sample contains more than 65,000 clones, roughly 95% of which appear only once. The sample was peripheral blood, taken in the second trimester of pregnancy. The receptors stem from a female donor with multiple sclerosis, enrolled in a pregnancy study.

This clone was seen once. V usage is TRBV4-1 and J usage is TRBJ2-7; D is possibly TRBD1 (5 bases). Trimming pared 4 bases from V and 6 bases from J, leaving 10 bases between. Germline CDR1 reads MGHRA; CDR2 reads YSYEKL. This CDR3 has 12 amino acids. CDR3 in amino acids: CASSLTGAEQYF. The CDR3 DNA is TGCGCCAGCAGCCTTACAGGAGCCGAGCAGTACTTC.

The rearrangement joins TRBV28 to TRBJ2-1, with a tentative D call TRBD2 (7 bases). V lost 11 bases to trimming and J lost 6 bases, with 20 bases between them. CDR1 is MDHEN, CDR2 SYDVKM, per germline. This CDR3 is built from 14 residues. CDR3 in amino acids: CAAGKGEGSNEQFF. The CDR3 DNA reads as TGTGCCGCTGGGAAGGGGGAGGGGAGCAATGAGCAGTTCTTC.

The gene calls are TRBV5-4 and TRBJ2-2; 7 positions match TRBD2. Germline loops: CDR1 SGHNT, CDR2 YYREEE (reference sequence). The V segment lost 0 bases and the J segment 4 bases; nucleotides outside the gene matches: 6. This CDR3 contains 16 residues. DNA of the CDR3: TGTGCCAGCAGCTTGGCCGGGGGGACGTCCACCGGGGAGCTGTTTTTT. It codes for CASSLAGGTSTGELFF.

The chain joins TRBV15 to TRBJ2-1, with D possibly TRBD2 on 5 matching bases. The germline gives CDR1 LNHNV, CDR2 YYDKDF (reference sequence). The CDR3 runs 15 residues. V lost 0 bases to trimming and J lost 7 bases, with 13 bases between them. The CDR3 DNA is TGTGCCACCAGCAGAGACTCCCGGGGAAATAATGAGCAGTTCTTC. This codes for CATSRDSRGNNEQFF.

The gene calls are TRBV5-1 and TRBJ2-3, with TRBD1 matching over 7 bases. CDR1 and CDR2 from the germline V gene are SGHRS and YFSETQ. Trimming took 5 bases from V and 2 from J; bases not matched to a gene: 14. This CDR3 spans 17 amino acids. Here the CDR3 DNA reads TGCGCCAGCAGTTCAAATCGGGACAGCCAAGCCACAGATACGCAGTATTTT. It encodes CASSSNRDSQATDTQYF.

This clone appeared a few times. V usage is TRBV13 and J usage is TRBJ2-2; a possible D gene is TRBD1 (6 bases). Trimming took off 2 bases at V and 7 bases at J, with 14 bases between the two ends. CDR1 is PRHDT, CDR2 FYEKMQ, per germline (reference sequence). This CDR3 comprises 15 residues. The CDR3, as DNA: TGTGCCAGCAGCTTATTCAGGGGAGTTAACGGGGAGCTGTTTTTT. Protein: CASSLFRGVNGELFF.

CDR3 in amino acids: CASSQGSRQETQYF. For the CDR3, the DNA is TGCGCCAGCAGCCAAGGATCCAGACAAGAGACCCAGTACTTC. The chain combines TRBV4-1 with TRBJ2-5; D ambiguous. CDR3 length: 14 amino acids. CDR1 is MGHRA, CDR2 YSYEKL, per germline. With 1 base removed from V and 2 bases from J, the gap between germline ends came to 8 bases.

The chain is built from TRBV5-1 and TRBJ1-1; 9 positions agree with TRBD1. The CDR3 extends over 16 amino acids. Trimming cost V 0 bases and J 3 bases; bases outside gene matches: 6. Germline CDR1 and CDR2: SGHRS and YFSETQ. The CDR3 nucleotides read TGCGCCAGCAGCTTGGCCGGTCGGACAGGGGACACTGAAGCTTTCTTT. This sequence encodes CASSLAGRTGDTEAFF.

The gene calls are TRBV5-1 and TRBJ2-7; 8 bases agree with TRBD1. J lost 5 bases, V lost 0 bases, and 10 bases had no gene match. This CDR3 spans 16 amino acids. CDR1 and CDR2 from the germline V gene are SGHRS and YFSETQ. CDR3 region: CASSLAGTQGGHEQYF. CDR3 in DNA: TGCGCCAGCAGCTTGGCCGGTACACAGGGGGGCCACGAGCAGTACTTC.

V gene TRBV10-2 combines with J gene TRBJ2-5, with unresolved D. V was pared by 3 bases and J by 1 base, with 18 bases between. Germline V gene lookup returns CDR1 WSHSY and CDR2 SAAADI. The CDR3 consists of 17 residues. The DNA for the CDR3 is TGCGCCAGCAGTGATGGTAGGAGCCACCAAGTCCAAGAGACCCAGTACTTC. Translated, it gives CASSDGRSHQVQETQYF.